A single sample gave rise to the 10 T cell receptor beta chains below, sequenced in a study of OX40 agonist ivuxolimab in advanced cancers. The library was produced with the immunoSEQ multiplex PCR assay. Imported from immuneACCESS, the table was reduced by TCRdb to in-frame sequences with V and J called. These copies leave out some clones; in studies compared against another copy, an unresolved V gene accounts for under half, and the cause of the remainder is not known. The sample records 35,000 to 45,000 clones, 90% to 95% of which are singletons. Around 28% of the sample is taken by the ten largest. Sequences were derived from CD4+ or CD8+ T cells sorted from blood, sampled in a trial of the OX40 agonist ivuxolimab. All receptors derive from an adult with an advanced solid tumor such as melanoma, head and neck, liver or kidney cancer.

The chain carries TRBV5-1 and TRBJ1-1, with D perhaps TRBD1 (6 bases). Trimming left V 4 bases short and J 5 bases short, with 12 bases between. This CDR3 comprises 13 residues. Germline CDR1 is SGHRS and CDR2 is YFSETQ. Here the CDR3 reads CASSPQGGTEAFF. Here the CDR3 DNA reads TGCGCCAGCAGCCCACAGGGAGGAACTGAAGCTTTCTTT.

The chain combines TRBV4-3 with TRBJ2-2; 8 nucleotides agree with TRBD2. Germline loops: CDR1 LGHNA, CDR2 YSLEER. Losses at the gene ends were 1 base for V and 2 bases for J; bases not matched to a gene: 18. The CDR3 contains 21 residues. CDR3 protein: CASSQVLAPLAEGFNTGELFF. DNA of the CDR3: TGCGCCAGCAGCCAAGTCCTTGCCCCACTAGCGGAGGGCTTCAACACCGGGGAGCTGTTTTTT.

Here the CDR3 DNA reads TGTGCCAGCAGCTTAGCGGGACGGGGTTACGAGCAGTACTTC. Translation gives CASSLAGRGYEQYF. J is TRBJ2-7 and V is TRBV11-1; the D call may be TRBD1 or TRBD2 (5 bases each). The CDR3 sequence is 14 residues long. Per germline, CDR1 SGHAT and CDR2 FQDESV (reference sequence). V lost 0 bases, J lost 4 bases, and 10 bases lay in between.

The chain carries TRBV11-3 and TRBJ2-5; tentative D call: TRBD1 (5 bases). Germline-derived CDR1 and CDR2 are SGHNT and YENEEA. V lost 5 bases to trimming and J lost 1 base, with 17 bases between them. There are 16 residues in the CDR3. The CDR3 nucleotides read TGTGCCAGCAGCCGTAGGGGAACAGACCTCCAAGAGACCCAGTACTTC. This translates into CASSRRGTDLQETQYF.

Here the CDR3 DNA reads TGCGCCAGCAGATCGACAGGGTACGAGACCCAGTACTTC. It encodes CASRSTGYETQYF. The chain joins TRBV5-1 to TRBJ2-5; 7 bases fit TRBD1. The CDR3 covers 13 residues. The trim removed 5 bases at V and 5 bases at J, leaving 6 bases unmatched. Germline CDR1 SGHRS, CDR2 YFSETQ.

The chain joins TRBV27 to TRBJ2-2, with unresolved D. The V gene lost 5 bases and the J gene lost 7 bases, with 8 bases spanning the gap. This CDR3 comprises 12 residues. Germline V gives CDR1 MNHEY, CDR2 SMNVEV (reference sequence). CDR3 bases: TGTGCCAGCAGTCGGTTTAACGGGGAGCTGTTTTTT. This sequence encodes CASSRFNGELFF.

The V and J genes are TRBV13 and TRBJ2-5; 8 nucleotides agree with TRBD1. TRBJ2-7 explains the end of the DNA better; the J call may be wrong. This CDR3 region has 14 residues. Germline CDR1 reads PRHDT; CDR2 reads FYEKMQ (reference sequence). The CDR3 protein is CASSVTGGPYEQYF. The CDR3 bases are TGTGCCAGCAGCGTCACAGGGGGTCCCTACGAGCAGTACTTC.

V and J are TRBV6-1 and TRBJ2-3; 12 positions match TRBD2. CDR1 is MNHNS and CDR2 is SASEGT in the germline V gene. There are 16 residues in the CDR3. The trim removed 0 bases at V and 3 bases at J, leaving 1 base unmatched. The CDR3 here is CASSEAGLAGTDTQYF. DNA of the CDR3: TGTGCCAGCAGTGAAGCAGGACTAGCGGGGACAGATACGCAGTATTTT.

The chain links TRBV6-5 to TRBJ2-7; D may be TRBD2 (5 bases). Germline lookup yields CDR1 MNHEY and CDR2 SVGAGI. This CDR3 is built from 15 residues. V gave up 6 bases and J gave up 2 bases, with 17 bases separating them. CDR3 region: CASSTTQLVPYEQYF. CDR3 coding DNA: TGTGCCAGCAGCACCACCCAACTAGTTCCCTACGAGCAGTACTTC.

This clone was recorded many times. The rearrangement uses TRBV2 and TRBJ1-1; D remains unclear. The V and J ends lost 1 base and 4 bases respectively, with 4 bases between them. The CDR3 is made up of 12 amino acids. In germline, CDR1 is SNHLY, CDR2 FYNNEI. The CDR3 nucleotides read TGTGCCAGCAGTGAAGGGGGCACTGAAGCTTTCTTT. It codes for CASSEGGTEAFF.